What follows are 7 T cell receptor beta chains derived from one specimen sequenced in a study of T cells in Graves' hyperthyroidism and ophthalmopathy. Researchers took RNA transcripts and amplified the TCR beta CDR3 regions from them. The TCR CDR3 was amplified in a first-round RT-PCR using the HTBI primer set. MiXCR, applied by TCRdb to the multiplex PCR reads, yields one record per CDR3 protein. The sample lists 750,000 to 900,000 distinct CDR3 sequences, 38% seen once, with around 9.3% in the top ten. Material: blood. Source of these receptors: a man aged 18 to 35 with Graves' hyperthyroidism.

This clonotype has just a few counts. The rearrangement joins TRBV6-5 to TRBJ1-1, with D uncertain. This CDR3 comprises 14 residues. Germline CDR1 MNHEY, CDR2 SVGAGI. Deletions cut 5 bases from V and 4 bases from J, with 14 bases between. CDR3 bases: TGTGCCAGCAGTGACGCCGGGAGCCCCACTGAAGCTTTCTTT. Translated, it gives CASSDAGSPTEAFF.

This clonotype has just a few counts. The chain combines TRBV10-3 with TRBJ2-2, with D perhaps matching TRBD2 (6 bases). Looked up from germline, CDR1 is ENHRY and CDR2 is SYGVKD. The CDR3 has 16 amino acids. Trimming removed 5 bases from V and 6 bases from J, with 19 bases in between. CDR3 DNA: TGTGCCATCAGTCCACAGACGCGGGGCGGGGCCGGGGAGCTGTTTTTT. It codes for CAISPQTRGGAGELFF.

The rearrangement links TRBV5-1 to TRBJ2-5; 11 bases map to TRBD2. The CDR3 length is 16 residues. Germline loops: CDR1 SGHRS, CDR2 YFSETQ. Unmatched junction bases numbered 4, after V lost 0 bases and J lost 3 bases. CDR3 region: CASSLDSGGVEETQYF. CDR3 nucleotides: TGCGCCAGCAGCTTGGATAGCGGGGGGGTGGAAGAGACCCAGTACTTC.

This clonotype was seen a handful of times. V usage is TRBV5-5 and J usage is TRBJ2-7, with TRBD2 matching over 12 bases. In germline, CDR1 is SGHKS, CDR2 YYEKEE (reference sequence). The CDR3 is made up of 14 amino acids. Trimming removed 5 bases from V and 5 bases from J; junction bases left unmatched: 5. DNA of the CDR3: TGTGCCAGCAGTTCTAGCGGGAGGGGCAACGAGCAGTACTTC. Its translation is CASSSSGRGNEQYF.

This sequence joins TRBV5-1 and TRBJ1-1; 7 nucleotides align to TRBD1. CDR1 SGHRS and CDR2 YFSETQ come from the germline V gene. The CDR3 sequence is 15 residues long. The junction had 3 bases not matched to a gene; V was cut back by 0 bases and J by 1 base. The CDR3 DNA reads as TGCGCCAGCAGCTTGGAGGGGGCGTGGAACACTGAAGCTTTCTTT. Encoded protein: CASSLEGAWNTEAFF.

This clonotype was seen ten or more times. The rearrangement links TRBV25-1 to TRBJ1-1; tentative D call: TRBD1 (5 bases). This CDR3 has 13 residues. Germline-derived CDR1 and CDR2 are MGHDK and SYGVNS. V was clipped by 6 bases and J by 6 bases, with 14 bases between them. The CDR3 is CASSGWDFAEAFF. The DNA of the CDR3 is TGTGCCAGCAGCGGATGGGACTTTGCTGAAGCTTTCTTT.

In this sample, this clonotype turned up many times. CDR3 amino acids: CSASEQGDTEAFF. The DNA for the CDR3 is TGCAGTGCGTCAGAACAGGGAGACACTGAAGCTTTCTTT. The J gene is TRBJ1-1, the V gene TRBV20-1; TRBD1 might be the D (6 bases). The CDR3 loop spans 13 amino acids. The V gene's germline CDR1 is DFQATT and CDR2 SNEGSKA (reference sequence). V lost 6 bases and J 3 bases, leaving 14 bases between the germline ends.